One T cell receptor beta chain is described in this entry. This entry belongs to a study of blood T cell repertoires in COVID-19. Repertoires were generated with immunoSEQ multiplex PCR, while TCRdb's copy carries only in-frame clones and drops some. The data show some 67,000 clones, 90% seen once. This CDR3 is 15 amino acids long. Per the germline V gene, CDR1 is MNHEY and CDR2 is SMNVEV (reference sequence). Trimming shortened V by 6 bases and J by 2 bases, and 16 bases separated the two germline ends. This rearrangement joins TRBV27 to TRBJ2-5, with D perhaps TRBD1 (7 bases). Material for sequencing was peripheral blood. The TCR comes from a woman aged 18 to 35 with acute or convalescent COVID-19. The CDR3 loop reads CASSLNRGGQETQYF. The CDR3 DNA follows: TGTGCCAGCAGCCTAAACAGGGGAGGTCAAGAGACCCAGTACTTC.